The present entry profiles one TCR beta chain with its context. Its cognate antigen has yet to be identified. No base qualities exist here, and no much larger clone lies one base off it. These data are taken from a study of control samples from healthy donors and cancer patients (dated by TCRdb to 2018 to 2021). Receptors were amplified or captured by the immunoSEQ multiplex PCR assay. Not all clones reach the TCRdb copy of this immuneACCESS table, which keeps in-frame sequences only. Checked studies attribute under half of the gap to unresolved V genes and leave the rest unexplained. The sample records about 99,000 clones, approximately 90% of which are singletons. The ten most abundant clones make up 15% to 20% of the sample. CDR1 and CDR2, per the germline V gene, are KGHDR and SFDVKD. From the cysteine up to the phenylalanine, the CDR3 has a length of 16 residues. Solely the CDR3 DNA is kept, with 48 bases framed from the first base. The V and J ends are trimmed by 9 bases and 0 bases, leaving 17 bases between them.

The chain was built from TRBV24-1 and TRBJ1-5, and possibly TRBD1, on 5 matching bases. The sample taken for sequencing was PBMCs. The receptor comes from a man aged 55 to 70 with lung cancer. The DNA reads TGTGCCACCCCGAATCCGGACGGGGCTAGCAATCAGCCCCAGCATTTT. This encodes CATPNPDGASNQPQHF.